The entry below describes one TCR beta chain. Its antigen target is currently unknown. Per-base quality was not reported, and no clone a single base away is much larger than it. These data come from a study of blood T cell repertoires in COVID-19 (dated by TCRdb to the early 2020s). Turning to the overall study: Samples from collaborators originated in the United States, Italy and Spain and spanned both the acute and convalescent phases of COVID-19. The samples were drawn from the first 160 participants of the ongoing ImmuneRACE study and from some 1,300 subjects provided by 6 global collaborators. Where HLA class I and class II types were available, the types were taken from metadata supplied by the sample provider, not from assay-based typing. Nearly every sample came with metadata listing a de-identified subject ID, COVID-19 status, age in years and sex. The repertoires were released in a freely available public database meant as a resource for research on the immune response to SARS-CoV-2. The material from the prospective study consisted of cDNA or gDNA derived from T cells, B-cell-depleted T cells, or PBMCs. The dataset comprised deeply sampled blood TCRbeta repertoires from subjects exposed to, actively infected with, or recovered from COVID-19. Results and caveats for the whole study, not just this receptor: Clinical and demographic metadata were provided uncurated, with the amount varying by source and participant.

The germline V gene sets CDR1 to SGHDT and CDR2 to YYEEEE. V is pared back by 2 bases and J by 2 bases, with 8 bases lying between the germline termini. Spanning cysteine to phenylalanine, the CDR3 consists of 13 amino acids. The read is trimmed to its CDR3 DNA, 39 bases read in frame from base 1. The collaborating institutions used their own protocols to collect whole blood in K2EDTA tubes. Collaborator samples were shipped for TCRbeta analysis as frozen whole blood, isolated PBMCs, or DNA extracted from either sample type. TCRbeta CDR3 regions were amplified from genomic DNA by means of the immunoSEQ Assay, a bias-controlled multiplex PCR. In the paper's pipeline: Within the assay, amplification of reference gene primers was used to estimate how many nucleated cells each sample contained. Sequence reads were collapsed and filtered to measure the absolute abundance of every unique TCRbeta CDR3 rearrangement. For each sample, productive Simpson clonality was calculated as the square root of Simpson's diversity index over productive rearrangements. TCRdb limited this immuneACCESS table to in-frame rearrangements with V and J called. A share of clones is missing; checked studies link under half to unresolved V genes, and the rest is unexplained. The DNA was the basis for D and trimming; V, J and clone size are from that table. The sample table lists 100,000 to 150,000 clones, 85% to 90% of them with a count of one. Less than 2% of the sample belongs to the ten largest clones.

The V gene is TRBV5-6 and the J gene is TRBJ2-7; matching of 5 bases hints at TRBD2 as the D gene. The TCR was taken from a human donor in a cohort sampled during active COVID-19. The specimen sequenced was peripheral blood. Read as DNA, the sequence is TGTGCCAGCAGCTTTAGCGTTACCTACGAGCAGTACTTC. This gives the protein CASSFSVTYEQYF.